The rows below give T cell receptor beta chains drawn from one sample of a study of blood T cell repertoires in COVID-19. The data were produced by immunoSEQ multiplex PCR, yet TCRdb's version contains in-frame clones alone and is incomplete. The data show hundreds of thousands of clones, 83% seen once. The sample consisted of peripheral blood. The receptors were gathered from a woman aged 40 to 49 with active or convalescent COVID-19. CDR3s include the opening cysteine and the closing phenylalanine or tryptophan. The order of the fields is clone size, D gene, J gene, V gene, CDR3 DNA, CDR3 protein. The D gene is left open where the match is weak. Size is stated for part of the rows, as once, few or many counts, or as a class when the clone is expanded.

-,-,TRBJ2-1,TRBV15,TGTGCCACCAGCATAGGGGATGAGCAGTTCTTC,CATSIGDEQFF
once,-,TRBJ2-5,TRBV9,TGTGCCAGCAGCGCGGGAAGTCGGGGGTCGAGGCAAGAGACCCAGTACTTC,CASSAGSRGSRQETQYF
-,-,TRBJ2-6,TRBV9,TGTGCCAGCAGCGTAGCCTTTTCTGGGGCCAACGTCCTGACTTTC,CASSVAFSGANVLTF
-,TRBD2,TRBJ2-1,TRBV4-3,TGCGCCAGCTCCTCTAGCGGGGGGGCTAGCAATGAGCAGTTCTTC,CASSSSGGASNEQFF
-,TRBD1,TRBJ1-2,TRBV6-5,TGTGCCAGCAGACCCGGACAGGGGGCTGACTATGGCTACACCTTC,CASRPGQGADYGYTF
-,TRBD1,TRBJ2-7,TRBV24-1,TGTGCCACCAGTGATGACGACAGGGAGCCCTACGAGCAGTACTTC,CATSDDDREPYEQYF
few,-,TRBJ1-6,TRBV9,TGTGCCAGCAGCGTAGCGGCAGGGGTGAATTCACCCCTCCACTTT,CASSVAAGVNSPLHF
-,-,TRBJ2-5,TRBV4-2,TGTGCCAACAGCCAAGAGGGAGGAGCGGTCCTTAGGGGGACCCAGTACTTC,CANSQEGGAVLRGTQYF
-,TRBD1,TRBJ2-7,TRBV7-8,TGTGCCAGCAGCCGAGGGGACAGGAATTACGAGCAGTACTTC,CASSRGDRNYEQYF
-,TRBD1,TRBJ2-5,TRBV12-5,TGTGCTAGTGGTCTGGACAGGGTGGAGACCCAGTACTTC,CASGLDRVETQYF
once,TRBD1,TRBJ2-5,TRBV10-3,TGTGCCAGTCTCGAGGGGACAGGGTCGCAGACCCAGTACTTC,CASLEGTGSQTQYF
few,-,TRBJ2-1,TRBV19,TGTGCCAGTAGCGGGTCTTGGATGTACAATGAGCAGTTCTTC,CASSGSWMYNEQFF